This TCR beta chain was documented in a study of blood T cells in healthy people across ages. Details on this clonotype: Its antigen is unidentified.

The CDR3 covers 14 residues. Trimming took off 4 bases at V and 6 bases at J, with 12 bases between the two ends. Germline loops: CDR1 MNHEY, CDR2 SVGAGI. Sample-barcoded 5' priming and a J-beta primer mix drove a second PCR of roughly 6 to 12 cycles. TCRdb fed the 5' RACE reads into MiXCR, producing one record per CDR3 protein. The table has 800,000 or so distinct CDR3 sequences, approximately 59% seen once. Study-level points and caveats: It was not known whether donors were CMV positive (a possible confounder of expanded clonotype changes).

V gene TRBV6-5 combines with J gene TRBJ1-4; D unresolved. What was sequenced was blood. This clonotype was sampled from a man aged 25 to 40 in good health. The CDR3 DNA reads as TGTGCCAGCAGTTTAGAAGGCGGGGATGAAAAACTGTTTTTT. Translated, it gives CASSLEGGDEKLFF.